This paragraph covers one TCR beta chain sequence. In the same sample, other DNA sequences code for this CDR3. The source of the sample is a study of blood T cell repertoires in COVID-19. Study-wide background: Sources were T cells, B-cell-depleted T cells, or PBMCs; the material itself was cDNA or gDNA.

Unmatched junction bases numbered 7, after V lost 3 bases and J lost 8 bases. The germline gives CDR1 SGHRS, CDR2 YFSETQ. The CDR3 runs to 15 residues. In the original analysis: Nucleated cell counts were estimated from reference gene primer amplification. Clones were sequenced by immunoSEQ multiplex PCR, and TCRdb holds only the in-frame ones, with some missing. Clonal size and the V and J genes are those of that table, whereas D and trimming came from the DNA. Here the sample spans 450,000 or so clones, about 91% being singletons. Patients of the Seattle cohort, enrolled during active infection, were followed longitudinally.

This receptor was obtained from a middle-aged woman with COVID-19, enrolled during active disease. Sequencing was carried out using peripheral blood. This chain uses TRBV5-1 with TRBJ1-4, with 10 bases identical to TRBD1. CDR3 loop: CASSSSGTGEEKLFF. Here the CDR3 DNA reads TGCGCCAGCAGCTCTTCCGGGACAGGGGAGGAAAAACTGTTTTTT.